One sample yielded the 4 T cell receptor beta chains listed below, sequenced in a study of PD-1 and CTLA-4 blockade in melanoma (dated by TCRdb to about 2021). Libraries were constructed by the immunoSEQ multiplex PCR assay. TCRdb carries this immuneACCESS record with in-frame sequences only. Its versions omit some clonotypes, under half of them owing to an unresolved V gene in the studies checked, with the rest unexplained. The sample records 30,000 or so clones, roughly 90% of which are singletons. The ten most abundant clones make up roughly 9% of the sample. The specimen was CD8+ T cells from peripheral blood, collected from a patient given anti-PD-1 treatment. These receptors were taken from a human donor with melanoma.

This chain links TRBV7-9 with TRBJ2-7; either TRBD1 or TRBD2 may supply D (5 bases each). V lost 0 bases, J lost 5 bases, and 5 bases lay in between. The CDR3 length is 12 residues. Looked up from germline, CDR1 is SEHNR and CDR2 is FQNEAQ (reference sequence). The CDR3 bases are TGTGCCAGCAGCTTAGCGGGGGACGAGCAGTACTTC. This encodes CASSLAGDEQYF.

This sequence joins TRBV29-1 and TRBJ2-1; 11 nucleotides match TRBD1. The CDR3 sequence is 14 residues long. Looked up from germline, CDR1 is SQVTM and CDR2 is ANQGSEA. Germline trimming cut 4 bases from V and 4 bases from J; bases unmatched to any gene: 3. The CDR3 nucleotides read TGCAGCGTTGCGGACAGGGGGCGATACAATGAGCAGTTCTTC. It codes for CSVADRGRYNEQFF.

The chain joins TRBV28 to TRBJ1-1, with D perhaps TRBD1 (5 bases). The CDR3 is made up of 13 amino acids. CDR1 is MDHEN and CDR2 is SYDVKM in the germline V gene. Trimming removed 7 bases at V and 1 base at J, with 10 bases between. CDR3 nucleotides: TGTGCCAGCAACCTGGGACCGAACACTGAAGCTTTCTTT. It specifies CASNLGPNTEAFF.

This rearrangement joins TRBV6-5 to TRBJ2-3; D may be TRBD2 (5 bases). Germline V gene sequence: CDR1 MNHEY, CDR2 SVGAGI. V was cut by 8 bases and J by 2 bases, with 14 bases left in between. The CDR3 has 14 residues. The CDR3 coding sequence is TGTGCCAGCCAACAAGACGGGATCACAGATACGCAGTATTTT. This gives the protein CASQQDGITDTQYF.